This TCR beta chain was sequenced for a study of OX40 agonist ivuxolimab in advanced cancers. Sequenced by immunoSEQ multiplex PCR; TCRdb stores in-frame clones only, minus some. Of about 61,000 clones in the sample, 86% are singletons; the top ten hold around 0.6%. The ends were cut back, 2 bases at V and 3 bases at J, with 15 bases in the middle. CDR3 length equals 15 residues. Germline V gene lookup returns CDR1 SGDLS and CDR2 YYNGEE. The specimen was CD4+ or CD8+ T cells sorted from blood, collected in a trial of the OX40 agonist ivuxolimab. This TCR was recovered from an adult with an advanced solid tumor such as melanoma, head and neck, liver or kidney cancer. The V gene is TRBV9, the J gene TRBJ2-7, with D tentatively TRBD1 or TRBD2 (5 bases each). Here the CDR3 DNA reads TGTGCCAGCAGCGTGGGGGTCGGTGAGCTCTACGAGCAGTACTTC. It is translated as CASSVGVGELYEQYF.